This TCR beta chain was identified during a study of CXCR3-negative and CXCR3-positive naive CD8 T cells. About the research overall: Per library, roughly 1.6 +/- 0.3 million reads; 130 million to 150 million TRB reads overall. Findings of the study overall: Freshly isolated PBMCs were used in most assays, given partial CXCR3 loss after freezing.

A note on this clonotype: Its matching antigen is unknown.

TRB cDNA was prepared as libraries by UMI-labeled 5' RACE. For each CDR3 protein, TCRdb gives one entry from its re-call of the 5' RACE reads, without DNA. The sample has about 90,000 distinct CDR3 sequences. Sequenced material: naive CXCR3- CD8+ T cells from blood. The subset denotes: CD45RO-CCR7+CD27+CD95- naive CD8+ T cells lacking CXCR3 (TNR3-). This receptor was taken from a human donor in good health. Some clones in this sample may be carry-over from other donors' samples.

The CDR3 loop is CASSPPGELFF. The chain links TRBV18 to TRBJ2-2. This CDR3 is 11 amino acids long. Germline CDR1 is KGHSH and CDR2 is LQKENI.